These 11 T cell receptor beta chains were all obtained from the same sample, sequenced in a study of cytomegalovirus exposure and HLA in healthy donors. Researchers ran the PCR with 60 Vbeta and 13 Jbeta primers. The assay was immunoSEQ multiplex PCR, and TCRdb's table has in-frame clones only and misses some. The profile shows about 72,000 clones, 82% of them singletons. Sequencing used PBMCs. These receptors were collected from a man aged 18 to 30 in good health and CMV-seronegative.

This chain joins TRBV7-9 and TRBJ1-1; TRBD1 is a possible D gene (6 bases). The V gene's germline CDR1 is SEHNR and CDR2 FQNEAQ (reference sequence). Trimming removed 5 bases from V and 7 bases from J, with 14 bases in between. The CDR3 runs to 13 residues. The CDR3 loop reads CASSQVDSREAFF. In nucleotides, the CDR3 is TGTGCCAGCAGCCAAGTGGACAGCCGTGAAGCTTTCTTT. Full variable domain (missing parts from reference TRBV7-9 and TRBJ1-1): DTGVSQNPRHKITKRGQNVTFRCDPISEHNRLYWYRQTLGQGPEFLTYFQNEAQLEKSRLLSDRFSAERPKGSFSTLEIQRTEQGDSAMYLCASSQVDSREAFFGQGTRLTVV.

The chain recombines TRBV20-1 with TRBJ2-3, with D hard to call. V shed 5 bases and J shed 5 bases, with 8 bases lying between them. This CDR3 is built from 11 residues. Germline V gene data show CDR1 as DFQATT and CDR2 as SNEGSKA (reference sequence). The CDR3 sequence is CSALIGDTQYF. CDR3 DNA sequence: TGCAGTGCTTTGATCGGAGATACGCAGTATTTT.

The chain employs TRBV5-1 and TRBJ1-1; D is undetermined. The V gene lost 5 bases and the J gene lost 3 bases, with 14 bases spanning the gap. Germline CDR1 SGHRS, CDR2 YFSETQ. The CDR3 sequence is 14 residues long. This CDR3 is CASRIGRRDTEAFF. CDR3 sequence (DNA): TGCGCCAGCAGGATTGGTCGGAGAGACACTGAAGCTTTCTTT.

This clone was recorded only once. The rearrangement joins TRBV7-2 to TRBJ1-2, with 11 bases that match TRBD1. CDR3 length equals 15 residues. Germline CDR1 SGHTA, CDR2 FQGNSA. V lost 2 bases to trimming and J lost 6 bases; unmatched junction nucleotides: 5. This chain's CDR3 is CASSLFGQGAHGYTF. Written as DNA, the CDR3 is TGTGCCAGCAGCTTATTTGGACAGGGGGCGCATGGCTACACCTTC.

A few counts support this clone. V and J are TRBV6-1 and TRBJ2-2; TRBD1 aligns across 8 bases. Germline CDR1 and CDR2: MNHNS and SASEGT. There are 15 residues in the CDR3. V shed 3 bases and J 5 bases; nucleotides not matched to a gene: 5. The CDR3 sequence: CASSDGQGATGELFF. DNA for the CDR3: TGTGCCAGCAGTGATGGTCAGGGGGCGACCGGGGAGCTGTTTTTT.

DNA for the CDR3: TGTGCCAGCAGCTCAAAAAGCGGGGGGGCTAACACCGGGGAGCTGTTTTTT. This encodes CASSSKSGGANTGELFF. The V and J genes are TRBV27 and TRBJ2-2, with 10 bases that match TRBD2. This CDR3 has 17 residues. CDR1 is MNHEY and CDR2 is SMNVEV in the germline V gene (reference sequence). V gave up 6 bases and J gave up 2 bases; unmatched junction bases: 9.

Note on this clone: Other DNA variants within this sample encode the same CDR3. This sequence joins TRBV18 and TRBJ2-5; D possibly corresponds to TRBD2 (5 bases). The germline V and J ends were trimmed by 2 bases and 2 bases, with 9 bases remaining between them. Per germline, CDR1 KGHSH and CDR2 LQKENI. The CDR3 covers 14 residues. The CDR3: CASSPWTGQETQYF. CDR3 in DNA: TGTGCCAGCTCACCATGGACGGGACAAGAGACCCAGTACTTC.

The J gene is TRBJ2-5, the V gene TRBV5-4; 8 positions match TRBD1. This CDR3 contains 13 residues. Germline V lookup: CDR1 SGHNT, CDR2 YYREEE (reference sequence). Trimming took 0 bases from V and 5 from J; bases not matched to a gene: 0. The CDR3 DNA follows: TGTGCCAGCAGCTTGGGACAGGGGGAGACCCAGTACTTC. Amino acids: CASSLGQGETQYF.

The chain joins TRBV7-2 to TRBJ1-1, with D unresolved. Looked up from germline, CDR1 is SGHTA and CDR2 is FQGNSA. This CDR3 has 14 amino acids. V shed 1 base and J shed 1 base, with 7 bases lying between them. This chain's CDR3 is CASSLVTRNTEAFF. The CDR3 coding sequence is TGTGCCAGCAGCTTAGTCACGCGGAACACTGAAGCTTTCTTT. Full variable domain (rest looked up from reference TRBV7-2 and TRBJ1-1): GAGVSQSPSNKVTEKGKDVELRCDPISGHTALYWYRQSLGQGLEFLIYFQGNSAPDKSGLPSDRFSAERTGGSVSTLTIQRTQQEDSAVYLCASSLVTRNTEAFFGQGTRLTVV.

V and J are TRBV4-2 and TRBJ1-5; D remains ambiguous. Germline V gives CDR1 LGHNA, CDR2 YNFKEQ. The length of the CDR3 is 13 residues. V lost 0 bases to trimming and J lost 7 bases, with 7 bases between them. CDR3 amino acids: CASSQDRGQPQHF. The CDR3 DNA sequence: TGTGCCAGCAGCCAAGATCGAGGGCAGCCCCAGCATTTT.

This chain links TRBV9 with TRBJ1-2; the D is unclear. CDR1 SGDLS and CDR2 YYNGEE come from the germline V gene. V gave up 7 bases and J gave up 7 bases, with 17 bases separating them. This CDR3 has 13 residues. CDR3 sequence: CASGDPTVGGYTF. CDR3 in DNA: TGTGCCAGCGGCGACCCCACGGTCGGTGGCTACACCTTC.